Presented here are 7 T cell receptor beta chains from one specimen sequenced in a study of T-cell reconstitution after alpha-beta-depleted transplantation in children. Library preparation (for TCRbeta) was performed with unique molecular identifiers. One entry per CDR3 protein results from TCRdb running MiXCR on the PCR reads. The top ten clones hold approximately 2.1% of a sample with about 640,000 distinct CDR3 sequences, under 15% of them seen once. The starting material was PBMCs, mostly from graft donor cells, obtained 360 days after TCRalphabeta/CD19-depleted stem cell transplant. These receptors all come from a male patient under 18 who had a stem cell transplant for acute myeloid leukemia, so the T cells may come from the graft donor.

The chain uses TRBV27 and TRBJ2-2; a possible D gene is TRBD1 (6 bases). V lost 3 bases to trimming and J lost 4 bases, with 21 bases between them. Germline CDR1 MNHEY, CDR2 SMNVEV (reference sequence). The CDR3 spans 18 residues. The CDR3 DNA reads TGTGCCAGCAGTTTGTCTTTACAGGGTGTTTTAGGCACCGGGGAGCTGTTTTTT. As protein: CASSLSLQGVLGTGELFF.

This clonotype was observed a few times. This chain uses TRBV12-3 or TRBV12-4 with TRBJ2-1, with D unresolved. V was pared by 0 bases and J by 7 bases, with 10 bases between. This CDR3 comprises 14 residues. The CDR3 nucleotides read TGTGCCAGCAGTTTAGCAAGGATGAGGAATGAGCAGTTCTTC. It codes for CASSLARMRNEQFF.

V and J are TRBV5-1 and TRBJ2-7; 12 nucleotides line up with TRBD2. Germline V gene lookup returns CDR1 SGHRS and CDR2 YFSETQ. The trim removed 3 bases at V and 6 bases at J, leaving 10 bases unmatched. The CDR3 spans 16 residues. The CDR3 sequence is CASSSRLAGVEREQYF. DNA for the CDR3: TGCGCCAGCAGCTCCAGACTAGCGGGAGTAGAACGCGAGCAGTACTTC. The entire variable domain, with the rest obtained from reference TRBV5-1 and TRBJ2-7, is as follows: KAGVTQTPRYLIKTRGQQVTLSCSPISGHRSVSWYQQTPGQGLQFLFEYFSETQRNKGNFPGRFSGRQFSNSRSEMNVSTLELGDSALYLCASSSRLAGVEREQYFGPGTRLTVT.

The chain joins TRBV15 to TRBJ2-7; 8 bases match TRBD2. Germline lookup yields CDR1 LNHNV and CDR2 YYDKDF (reference sequence). The CDR3 length is 17 residues. The V and J ends lost 1 base and 2 bases, in that order; junction bases with no gene match: 10. The CDR3 loop is CATSRGRAGGSTYEQYF. In DNA, the CDR3 is TGTGCCACCAGCAGAGGTCGTGCGGGAGGTTCAACCTACGAGCAGTACTTC.

About this clonotype: A read error may account for a junction end that differs from germline. CDR3 sequence: CASSLGSSLPGRSYIEQFF. The CDR3 DNA reads as TGTGCCAGCAGCTTGGGGTCTAGCCTCCCCGGAAGGTCCTACATTGAGCAGTTCTTC. The V call is TRBV5-4, the J call TRBJ2-1; D may be TRBD2 (5 bases). CDR3 size: 19 residues. CDR1 and CDR2 (germline): SGHNT, YYREEE (reference sequence). The full variable domain, rest sourced from reference TRBV5-4 and TRBJ2-1, is ETGVTQSPTHLIKTRGQQVTLRCSSQSGHNTVSWYQQALGQGPQFIFQYYREEENGRGNFPPRFSGLQFPNYSSELNVNALELDDSALYLCASSLGSSLPGRSYIEQFFGPGTRLTVL.

This clonotype was found many times. The chain carries TRBV7-9 and TRBJ2-1; TRBD2 matches 8 bases. CDR3 length equals 17 residues. Germline values: CDR1 SEHNR, CDR2 FQNEAQ (reference sequence). With 4 bases clipped from V and 1 base from J, the junction kept 9 bases outside the gene matches. This chain's CDR3 is CASSWISGIGSYNEQFF. The CDR3 coding sequence is TGTGCCAGCAGCTGGATTAGCGGGATTGGATCCTACAATGAGCAGTTCTTC.

This clonotype was counted many times. V and J are TRBV29-1 and TRBJ2-7; 14 bases align to TRBD2. The J segment lost 7 bases and the V segment lost 6 bases, leaving 8 bases of the junction unmatched. The CDR3 loop spans 14 amino acids. Germline V gene data show CDR1 as SQVTM and CDR2 as ANQGSEA. Written as DNA, the CDR3 is TGCAGCGTCCCGGGACTAGCGGGAGTAAGTGAGCAGTACTTC. As protein: CSVPGLAGVSEQYF.